A single sample is the source of the 20 T cell receptor beta chains below, sequenced in a study of vaccination and CD4 T cells after COVID-19. Treatment defined: roughly 11-day PBMC culture with coronavirus spike peptide pools or control peptides (ViraFEST assay). These receptors have no identified antigens. The Oncomine TCR Beta short-read assay sequenced DNA from cultured CD4+ T cells. Each CDR3 protein is one row after TCRdb ran MiXCR on the PCR reads. Here the sample spans about 20,000 distinct CDR3 sequences, around 60% being singletons. Specimen: CD4+ T cells from blood, cultured in vitro. The receptors were sampled from a human donor who had recovered from COVID-19.

The chain carries TRBV7-9 and TRBJ1-2; 9 bases fit TRBD1. The CDR3 sequence is 13 residues long. Trimming at V came to 4 bases and at J to 8 bases, leaving 5 bases not matched to a gene. Germline CDR1 and CDR2: SEHNR and FQNEAQ (reference sequence). The CDR3 sequence is CASSSGTGNGYTF. The CDR3 DNA is TGTGCCAGCAGCTCCGGGACAGGGAACGGCTACACCTTC.

The chain employs TRBV27 and TRBJ2-7; TRBD2 agrees at 8 bases. V was clipped by 5 bases and J by 0 bases; unmatched bases: 6. The CDR3 extends over 15 amino acids. Germline V gene data show CDR1 as MNHEY and CDR2 as SMNVEV (reference sequence). The CDR3 spells CASSRTGTSSYEQYF. CDR3 DNA: TGTGCCAGCAGTCGAACCGGGACTAGCTCCTACGAGCAGTACTTC.

V gene TRBV20-1 combines with J gene TRBJ1-1, with a tentative D call TRBD1 (6 bases). Trimming cost V 3 bases and J 0 bases, with 17 bases left between them. The CDR3 contains 16 residues. Germline assignment: CDR1 DFQATT and CDR2 SNEGSKA (reference sequence). CDR3 protein: CSARPLLDSVNTEAFF. Here the CDR3 DNA reads TGCAGTGCTAGGCCCCTGCTGGACAGCGTGAACACTGAAGCTTTCTTT.

This clonotype has a handful of counts. The chain carries TRBV27 and TRBJ1-5; the D is unclear. Trimming pared 10 bases from V and 7 bases from J, leaving 17 bases between. Per the germline V gene, CDR1 is MNHEY and CDR2 is SMNVEV (reference sequence). This CDR3 region has 13 residues. The CDR3 loop is CATGGEGRQPQHF. The CDR3 DNA follows: TGTGCCACGGGCGGGGAGGGCAGACAGCCCCAGCATTTT.

The gene calls are TRBV28 and TRBJ2-2; D call uncertain. The CDR3 sequence is 14 residues long. Germline V gene sequence: CDR1 MDHEN, CDR2 SYDVKM. The ends were cut back, 8 bases at V and 1 base at J, with 11 bases in the middle. CDR3 amino acids: CASGPSKNTGELFF. DNA of the CDR3: TGTGCCAGCGGACCATCAAAGAACACCGGGGAGCTGTTTTTT.

This clonotype occurred a few times. This chain uses TRBV20-1 with TRBJ2-4; TRBD1 matches at 9 bases. Per germline, CDR1 DFQATT and CDR2 SNEGSKA (reference sequence). The junction had 3 bases not matched to a gene; V was cut back by 0 bases and J by 0 bases. This CDR3 region has 16 residues. CDR3 bases: TGCAGTGCTAGAGACCCGGGACAGGGAGCCAAAAACATTCAGTACTTC. Its protein product is CSARDPGQGAKNIQYF.

This clonotype was seen only a few times. The chain is built from TRBV7-9 and TRBJ2-3, with 9 bases that match TRBD2. This CDR3 region has 15 residues. Germline V gene data show CDR1 as SEHNR and CDR2 as FQNEAQ (reference sequence). V lost 6 bases, J lost 5 bases, and 9 bases stayed unmatched. This CDR3 reads CASRPIAGEGDTQYF. DNA for the CDR3: TGTGCCAGCAGACCTATAGCGGGAGAGGGAGATACGCAGTATTTT.

This clonotype qualifies as medium-sized. The gene calls are TRBV12-3 or TRBV12-4 and TRBJ2-3; no clear D. This CDR3 is built from 17 residues. V dropped 6 bases and J dropped 3 bases, with 22 bases sitting between them. The CDR3: CASRLSWYRVPTDTQYF. As DNA, the CDR3 is TGTGCCAGCAGGCTTAGTTGGTATAGGGTACCGACAGATACGCAGTATTTT.

This clonotype was detected once. This rearrangement joins TRBV28 to TRBJ2-5; TRBD2 matches at 12 bases. There are 18 residues in the CDR3. The germline CDR1 and CDR2 sequences are MDHEN and SYDVKM. Trimming removed 5 bases from V and 2 bases from J; junction bases left unmatched: 12. This CDR3 is CASSPALGLAGSQETQYF. CDR3 nucleotide sequence: TGTGCCAGCAGTCCCGCCCTTGGACTAGCGGGATCACAAGAGACCCAGTACTTC.

This clonotype has only a few counts. The J gene is TRBJ2-3, the V gene TRBV7-9; 10 bases are a match to TRBD1. This CDR3 comprises 16 residues. Germline CDR1 reads SEHNR; CDR2 reads FQNEAQ (reference sequence). J was trimmed by 5 bases and V by 5 bases; bases with no gene match: 10. CDR3 sequence reads: CASSPLPGQGKDTQYF. CDR3 nucleotides: TGTGCCAGCAGCCCATTGCCGGGACAGGGGAAAGATACGCAGTATTTT.

The V call is TRBV19, the J call TRBJ1-5; TRBD1 might be the D (5 bases). Germline V lookup: CDR1 LNHDA, CDR2 SQIVND (reference sequence). Trimming shortened V by 8 bases and J by 6 bases, and 23 bases separated the two germline ends. The CDR3 is 16 amino acids. The CDR3: CASQGREGVVTQPQHF. The DNA for the CDR3 is TGTGCCAGTCAGGGTAGGGAAGGAGTAGTCACTCAGCCCCAGCATTTT.

This clonotype has more than one count but fewer than ten. The gene calls are TRBV25-1 and TRBJ1-1, with a weak D call TRBD1 (6 bases). The CDR3 loop spans 17 amino acids. V lost 1 base and J lost 2, with 17 bases in between. Germline CDR1 and CDR2: MGHDK and SYGVNS. The CDR3 loop reads CASSELGGGAGNTEAFF. CDR3 bases: TGTGCCAGCAGTGAATTGGGGGGGGGCGCCGGAAACACTGAAGCTTTCTTT. The variable domain in full, with the rest retrieved from reference TRBV25-1 and TRBJ1-1, is EADIYQTPRYLVIGTGKKITLECSQTMGHDKMYWYQQDPGMELHLIHYSYGVNSTEKGDLSSESTVSRIRTEHFPLTLESARPSHTSQYLCASSELGGGAGNTEAFFGQGTRLTVV.

About this clonotype itself: An end of the junction differs from the germline gene, which may be a read error. The rearrangement uses TRBV7-9 and TRBJ1-1; TRBD1 is a possible D gene (5 bases). The germline gives CDR1 SEHNR, CDR2 FQNEAQ (reference sequence). The CDR3 loop spans 14 amino acids. The CDR3 is CVSSLWTPNTEAFF. The CDR3 DNA reads as TGTGTCAGCAGCTTATGGACACCGAACACTGAAGCTTTCTTT.

The sample holds a few counts of this clonotype. The chain links TRBV7-7 to TRBJ2-5, with a possible D match to TRBD1 (6 bases). V gave up 6 bases and J gave up 5 bases, with 16 bases separating them. Germline CDR1 reads SSHAT; CDR2 reads FNYEAQ (reference sequence). The CDR3 covers 14 residues. The CDR3 coding sequence is TGTGCCAGCAGTCAGCAGGGGTTTGGGGAGACCCAGTACTTC. Translating gives CASSQQGFGETQYF. The complete variable domain, with remaining parts taken from reference TRBV7-7 and TRBJ2-5, reads GAGVSQSPRYKVTKRGQDVTLRCDPISSHATLYWYQQALGQGPEFLTYFNYEAQPDKSGLPSDRFSAERPEGSISTLTIQRTEQRDSAMYRCASSQQGFGETQYFGPGTRLLVL.

The V call is TRBV6-1, the J call TRBJ1-1, with D unresolved. CDR3 size: 17 residues. Trimming stripped 8 bases from V and 0 bases from J, with 22 bases between. Germline assignment: CDR1 MNHNS and CDR2 SASEGT. The CDR3 loop is CASRYSAGFAMNTEAFF. The CDR3 DNA sequence: TGTGCCAGCCGATACAGCGCCGGATTTGCCATGAACACTGAAGCTTTCTTT.

The chain combines TRBV2 with TRBJ1-5; D is possibly TRBD1 (6 bases). Germline V gives CDR1 SNHLY, CDR2 FYNNEI. The CDR3 loop spans 12 amino acids. V lost 6 bases and J 7 bases, leaving 10 bases between the germline ends. CDR3: CASRGASQPQHF. In DNA form, the CDR3 reads TGTGCCAGCAGGGGGGCAAGCCAGCCCCAGCATTTT.

The V call is TRBV2, the J call TRBJ1-2; the D gene is possibly TRBD1 (5 bases). This CDR3 region has 12 residues. CDR1 is SNHLY, CDR2 FYNNEI, per germline. Trimming took 4 bases from V and 8 from J, leaving 11 bases between them. CDR3 DNA: TGTGCCAGCAGTGCACAGGACGGCGGCTACACCTTC. Encoded protein: CASSAQDGGYTF. The full variable domain, with the rest looked up from reference TRBV2 and TRBJ1-2, is EPEVTQTPSHQVTQMGQEVILRCVPISNHLYFYWYRQILGQKVEFLVSFYNNEISEKSEIFDDQFSVERPDGSNFTLKIRSTKLEDSAMYFCASSAQDGGYTFGSGTRLTVV.

The chain recombines TRBV5-4 with TRBJ1-2; 9 nucleotides align to TRBD1. The CDR3 covers 15 residues. Germline V lookup: CDR1 SGHNT, CDR2 YYREEE (reference sequence). The V and J ends lost 4 bases and 3 bases, in that order; junction bases with no gene match: 7. Here the CDR3 reads CASSPRTGVDYGYTF. In DNA form, the CDR3 reads TGTGCCAGCAGCCCCCGGACAGGGGTAGACTATGGCTACACCTTC.

This chain links TRBV3-1 with TRBJ1-1, with D possibly matching TRBD1 (5 bases). V lost 8 bases and J lost 7, with 11 bases in between. The CDR3 has 11 residues. Germline V gene data show CDR1 as LGHDT and CDR2 as YNNKEL (reference sequence). The CDR3 nucleotides are TGTGCCAGCCGAGGGGACGGTGAAGCTTTCTTT. This codes for CASRGDGEAFF.

The V call is TRBV28, the J call TRBJ1-5, with D uncertain. The CDR3 covers 17 residues. The V gene lost 4 bases and the J gene lost 0 bases, with 16 bases spanning the gap. Germline V gene data show CDR1 as MDHEN and CDR2 as SYDVKM. The CDR3 DNA sequence: TGTGCCAGCAGTTCCTTCACCCACACGGATAGCAATCAGCCCCAGCATTTT. Its protein is CASSSFTHTDSNQPQHF. Complete variable domain (other parts from reference TRBV28 and TRBJ1-5): DVKVTQSSRYLVKRTGEKVFLECVQDMDHENMFWYRQDPGLGLRLIYFSYDVKMKEKGDIPEGYSVSREKKERFSLILESASTNQTSMYLCASSSFTHTDSNQPQHFGDGTRLSIL.